A selection of T cell receptor beta chains follows, all from one sample in a study of T cells after yellow fever vaccination. TCRdb re-analysed the 5' RACE reads in MiXCR, keeping a single row per CDR3 protein. The sample holds 230,000 or so distinct CDR3 sequences; around 6.7% are singletons and the top ten take roughly 1%. The source was CD4+ T cells sorted from PBMCs, collected on the day of the yellow fever booster vaccination. These receptor sequences come from a man under 40 who received the YFV17D yellow fever vaccine. The CDR3 runs from the conserved cysteine through the conserved F or W. The D gene is left open where the match is weak. Size values are once, few and many counts, or a class for expanded clones, and some rows have none.

v_gene	j_gene	abundance	d_gene	CDR3nt	CDR3aa
TRBV15	TRBJ2-1	-	-	TGTGCCACCAGCAGTCTCAGGGGTAGCTACAATGAGCAGTTCTTC	CATSSLRGSYNEQFF
TRBV7-8	TRBJ2-7	-	-	TGTGCCAGCAGCCACACTCGGGGGGCACCCTACGAGCAGTACTTC	CASSHTRGAPYEQYF
TRBV6-2/TRBV6-3	TRBJ2-7	many	-	TGTGCCAGCAGTCAGCGCTACGAGCAGTACTTC	CASSQRYEQYF
TRBV25-1	TRBJ1-1	-	-	TGTGCCAGCAGCGAAACAGCGTTGAACACTGAAGCTTTCTTT	CASSETALNTEAFF
TRBV7-9	TRBJ1-5	-	-	TGTGCCAGCAGCCGCCAGGATCAGCCCCAGCATTTT	CASSRQDQPQHF
TRBV5-1	TRBJ1-1	many	-	TGCGCCAGCAGCTTGGTTACAGGGAACACTGAAGCTTTCTTT	CASSLVTGNTEAFF
TRBV18	TRBJ1-4	few	-	TGTGCCAGCTCACCACCGAGCGCGGGGGGTGAAAAACTGTTTTTT	CASSPPSAGGEKLFF
TRBV28	TRBJ1-1	many	-	TGTGCCAGCAGACCTCCCGGGACTCCATTGAACACTGAAGCTTTCTTT	CASRPPGTPLNTEAFF
TRBV5-1	TRBJ2-1	few	TRBD1	TGCGCCAGCAGCTCTACCCCGGGACAGTTGAATGAGCAGTTCTTC	CASSSTPGQLNEQFF
TRBV12-3/TRBV12-4	TRBJ2-5	many	TRBD2	TGTGCCAGCAGCCGGTGGGGAGGGCAAGAGACCCAGTACTTC	CASSRWGGQETQYF
TRBV11-2	TRBJ2-7	few	TRBD2	TGTGCCAGCAGCTTACGAGGGACTAGCGGGAGGGCCGTGTACGAGCAGTACTTC	CASSLRGTSGRAVYEQYF
TRBV5-1	TRBJ2-3	many	-	TGCGCCAGCAGCCGCTACGGGAGTTCAGATACGCAGTATTTT	CASSRYGSSDTQYF
TRBV6-6	TRBJ2-1	-	-	TGTGCCAGCAGTTACCGTAGCGAGAATGAGCAGTTCTTC	CASSYRSENEQFF
TRBV18	TRBJ2-5	-	-	TGTGCCAGCTCAGGACAACCAGGGGAGACCCAGTACTTC	CASSGQPGETQYF
TRBV12-3/TRBV12-4	TRBJ2-1	many	TRBD2	TGTGCCAGCACCAAAGAACTAGCGGGAGAGGGTGAGCAGTTCTTC	CASTKELAGEGEQFF
TRBV12-3/TRBV12-4	TRBJ1-6	few	TRBD1	TGTGCCAGCAGCAGACAGGGGGCTGCTAATTCACCCCTCCACTTT	CASSRQGAANSPLHF
TRBV29-1	TRBJ2-7	-	TRBD2	TGCAGCGCCGTATTACTAGCGGGAGTCTACGAGCAGTACTTC	CSAVLLAGVYEQYF
TRBV5-1	TRBJ2-1	few	-	TGCGCCAGCAGGGGGGAGGCAATTTCCTACAATGAGCAGTTCTTC	CASRGEAISYNEQFF
TRBV11-2	TRBJ2-3	many	TRBD2	TGTGCCAGCAGCTTGACTAGCGGACTCACAGATACGCAGTATTTT	CASSLTSGLTDTQYF
TRBV7-8	TRBJ2-1	few	TRBD1	TGTGCCAGCAGCTTAGGGACAGGGTCGGATGAGCAGTTCTTC	CASSLGTGSDEQFF
TRBV27	TRBJ2-5	many	-	TGTGCCAGCAAAAAGACTAATGGAGAGACCCAGTACTTC	CASKKTNGETQYF
TRBV5-6	TRBJ2-7	-	-	TGTGCCAGCAGCCCCTTGGCCCAGCGGACTACCTACGAGCAGTACTTC	CASSPLAQRTTYEQYF
TRBV15	TRBJ2-2	many	-	TGTGCCACCAGCACTAGTGGCTCCGCCGGGGAGCTGTTTTTT	CATSTSGSAGELFF
TRBV18	TRBJ2-1	few	TRBD2	TGTGCCAGCTCACCCCCCGCGGGGGGGGGGGACAATGAGCAGTTCTTC	CASSPPAGGGDNEQFF
TRBV7-9	TRBJ1-4	many	-	TGTGCCAGCAGCCTACCTACAGGACTCAATGAAAAACTGTTTTTT	CASSLPTGLNEKLFF
TRBV18	TRBJ2-3	-	-	TGTGCCAGCTCAGGCGGTCTCACAGATACGCAGTATTTT	CASSGGLTDTQYF
TRBV5-1	TRBJ2-5	few	TRBD1	TGCGCCAGCAGCCGTACAGGGGTCCTAGAGACCCAGTACTTC	CASSRTGVLETQYF
TRBV28	TRBJ2-7	many	TRBD1	TGTGCCAGCAGCTGGGGGACAGGGGGTTCCCACGAGCAGTACTTC	CASSWGTGGSHEQYF
TRBV7-2	TRBJ2-7	-	-	TGTGCCAGCAGCTTCGTTGCGGCTTCGGGGTACGAGCAGTACTTC	CASSFVAASGYEQYF
TRBV5-5	TRBJ2-3	many	-	TGTGCCAGCAGCTTGTATCCGACCAGCACAGATACGCAGTATTTT	CASSLYPTSTDTQYF
TRBV7-8	TRBJ1-3	-	-	TGTGCCAGCAGCGAAAGGGGGAACTCTGGAAACACCATATATTTT	CASSERGNSGNTIYF
TRBV5-1	TRBJ2-1	many	-	TGCGCCAGCAGCTTAATTCCGGGTAAATCCTACAATGAGCAGTTCTTC	CASSLIPGKSYNEQFF
TRBV20-1	TRBJ1-5	-	-	TGCAGTGCTGTCAGGGGATATAGCAATCAGCCCCAGCATTTT	CSAVRGYSNQPQHF
TRBV28	TRBJ2-2	many	-	TGTGCCAGCAGGGTAATGGACAGACCCACCGGGGAGCTGTTTTTT	CASRVMDRPTGELFF
TRBV20-1	TRBJ1-6	many	TRBD1	TGCAGTGCTAGAGATTCAGGGGGCAATAATTCACCCCTCCACTTT	CSARDSGGNNSPLHF
TRBV5-1	TRBJ2-1	few	-	TGCGCCAGCAACTTGGGTGACGGCGAGCAGTTCTTC	CASNLGDGEQFF
TRBV11-1	TRBJ2-7	-	-	TGTGCCAGCAGCTTAGTAGGCTTACTGAACGAGCAGTACTTC	CASSLVGLLNEQYF
TRBV5-4	TRBJ2-5	few	-	TGTGCCAGCACCGGACCGGGCGGCCAAGAGACCCAGTACTTC	CASTGPGGQETQYF
TRBV20-1	TRBJ2-1	many	TRBD2	TGCAGTGCTAGAGATTGGAGGATTAGCGGGAGTGCTGATGAGCAGTTCTTC	CSARDWRISGSADEQFF
TRBV28	TRBJ1-1	few	-	TGTGCCAGCAGTTCCCCAGGGAGGAGCACTGAAGCTTTCTTT	CASSSPGRSTEAFF
TRBV5-1	TRBJ1-1	-	-	TGCGCCAGCAGCCCGTATCGCGGCACTGAAGCTTTCTTT	CASSPYRGTEAFF
TRBV20-1	TRBJ2-7	many	-	TGCAGTGCTAGATGGTCAGGTTCCTACGAGCAGTACTTC	CSARWSGSYEQYF
TRBV25-1	TRBJ2-5	many	-	TGTGCCAGCAGTGATATCGGTCTCCAAGAGACCCAGTACTTC	CASSDIGLQETQYF
TRBV5-1	TRBJ2-2	-	TRBD1	TGCGCCAGCAGCCAGCCGGGACAGGGATCCGGGGAGCTGTTTTTT	CASSQPGQGSGELFF